The 14 T cell receptor beta chains presented below share a single source sample, sequenced in a study of T-cell reconstitution after alpha-beta-depleted transplantation in children. Preparation of the TCRbeta library was carried out with unique molecular identifiers. MiXCR, applied by TCRdb to the PCR reads, yields one record per CDR3 protein. This table holds approximately 640,000 distinct CDR3 sequences, 15% to 20% found once. The material was PBMCs from the stem cell graft donor, obtained from the stem cell graft. These receptors all stem from a human donor who donated a stem cell graft to a child with acute myeloid leukemia.

This clonotype was found a few times. The V and J genes are TRBV7-2 and TRBJ1-5, with a weak D call TRBD1 (6 bases). Looked up from germline, CDR1 is SGHTA and CDR2 is FQGNSA. The length of the CDR3 is 16 residues. Trimming removed 1 base from V and 6 bases from J, with 16 bases in between. CDR3 loop: CASSLGSVGGGQPQHF. DNA of the CDR3: TGTGCCAGCAGCTTAGGGTCAGTTGGGGGCGGTCAGCCCCAGCATTTT.

In its sample, this clonotype was seen many times. J is TRBJ1-1 and V is TRBV20-1, with D tentatively TRBD1 (6 bases). Germline V gene lookup returns CDR1 DFQATT and CDR2 SNEGSKA (reference sequence). The CDR3 is 13 amino acids. V was cut by 6 bases and J by 5 bases, with 16 bases left in between. CDR3 DNA sequence: TGCAGTGCCCCTCGCGGGGGCTTTACTGAAGCTTTCTTT. It translates to CSAPRGGFTEAFF.

This clonotype was recorded at least ten times. The chain joins TRBV20-1 to TRBJ1-1; no clear D. The CDR3 spans 11 residues. Germline lookup yields CDR1 DFQATT and CDR2 SNEGSKA (reference sequence). Trimming removed 3 bases from V and 3 bases from J, with 5 bases in between. The CDR3 region has the DNA TGCAGTGCTAGGATAGACACTGAAGCTTTCTTT. Amino acid sequence: CSARIDTEAFF.

The genes are TRBV28 and TRBJ2-1; D uncertain. CDR1 and CDR2 (germline): MDHEN, SYDVKM. CDR3 length equals 13 residues. Trimming cost V 6 bases and J 7 bases, with 13 bases left between them. CDR3 region: CASSPGPWNEQFF. The CDR3 DNA follows: TGTGCCAGCAGCCCCGGACCCTGGAATGAGCAGTTCTTC.

The chain couples TRBV5-6 to TRBJ1-3; TRBD1 agrees at 7 bases. The J segment lost 1 base and the V segment lost 4 bases, leaving 20 bases of the junction unmatched. The CDR3 consists of 20 residues. CDR1 is SGHDT and CDR2 is YYEEEE in the germline V gene. The CDR3 DNA reads as TGTGCCAGCAGCGACTTGGGACAGACTTTCGACCCAGGGTCTGGAAACACCATATATTTT. Amino acid sequence: CASSDLGQTFDPGSGNTIYF.

This clonotype has a count of ten or more. The genes are TRBV20-1 and TRBJ1-2, with 7 nucleotides matching TRBD1. The CDR3 covers 12 residues. Trimming took 4 bases from V and 6 from J; bases not matched to a gene: 5. Germline CDR1 DFQATT, CDR2 SNEGSKA (reference sequence). The CDR3: CSAIQGYNGYTF. The CDR3 DNA reads TGCAGTGCTATACAGGGGTATAATGGCTACACCTTC.

In its sample, this clonotype was seen a few times. The chain's CDR3 is CSVGVGRTGELFF. For the CDR3, the DNA is TGCAGCGTTGGAGTTGGGCGCACCGGGGAGCTGTTTTTT. V usage is TRBV29-1 and J usage is TRBJ2-2; D gene ambiguous. The germline V gene encodes CDR1 SQVTM and CDR2 ANQGSEA. CDR3 size: 13 residues. With 4 bases removed from V and 4 bases from J, the gap between germline ends came to 10 bases.

This chain uses TRBV7-2 with TRBJ2-7, with 10 nucleotides matching TRBD2. The J segment lost 2 bases and the V segment lost 4 bases, leaving 11 bases of the junction unmatched. There are 17 residues in the CDR3. Germline lookup yields CDR1 SGHTA and CDR2 FQGNSA. The DNA for the CDR3 is TGTGCCAGCAGCTCCCGTGGTAGCGGGGGGCTTACCTACGAGCAGTACTTC. Amino acids: CASSSRGSGGLTYEQYF.

This clonotype was found many times. The chain couples TRBV20-1 to TRBJ2-3; the match to TRBD2 covers 8 bases. This CDR3 region has 14 residues. Germline V gives CDR1 DFQATT, CDR2 SNEGSKA (reference sequence). Trimming cost V 6 bases and J 4 bases; bases outside gene matches: 9. This CDR3 is CSANHPGLADTQYF. CDR3 coding DNA: TGCAGTGCGAATCATCCGGGACTAGCAGATACGCAGTATTTT.

The rearrangement uses TRBV5-6 and TRBJ2-3, with TRBD2 matching over 10 bases. Unmatched junction bases numbered 8, after V lost 7 bases and J lost 0 bases. This CDR3 has 16 residues. Germline V gene data show CDR1 as SGHDT and CDR2 as YYEEEE. The CDR3 protein is CASGPGTSESTDTQYF. The CDR3 nucleotides are TGTGCCAGCGGCCCCGGGACTAGCGAGAGCACAGATACGCAGTATTTT.

The chain recombines TRBV29-1 with TRBJ2-4, with 12 bases fitting TRBD2. This CDR3 contains 17 residues. In germline, CDR1 is SQVTM, CDR2 ANQGSEA. V gave up 0 bases and J gave up 3 bases; unmatched junction bases: 6. As DNA, the CDR3 is TGCAGCGTTGAAGATCCCCTAGCGGGGGGGGTCAAAAACATTCAGTACTTC. Its protein is CSVEDPLAGGVKNIQYF.

Many counts were recorded for this clonotype. This chain uses TRBV29-1 with TRBJ2-4; 7 nucleotides agree with TRBD1. Germline-derived CDR1 and CDR2 are SQVTM and ANQGSEA. V lost 6 bases and J lost 7; bases outside the gene matches: 6. The CDR3 has 12 residues. Here the CDR3 DNA reads TGCAGCGTCCACAACAGGGGCAACATTCAGTACTTC. The encoded protein is CSVHNRGNIQYF.

This clonotype was picked up a small number of times. The chain is built from TRBV6-5 and TRBJ2-2; D possibly corresponds to TRBD1 (6 bases). The CDR3 is 14 amino acids. Germline loops: CDR1 MNHEY, CDR2 SVGAGI. Trimming took 2 bases from V and 5 from J, leaving 9 bases between them. CDR3 amino acids: CASSYRQATGELFF. The CDR3 nucleotides read TGTGCCAGCAGTTACCGACAGGCGACCGGGGAGCTGTTTTTT.

This chain joins TRBV19 and TRBJ2-7; possibly TRBD1 or TRBD2 for D (5 bases each). This CDR3 is built from 15 residues. V lost 4 bases to trimming and J lost 5 bases, with 18 bases between them. Germline V gives CDR1 LNHDA, CDR2 SQIVND (reference sequence). The CDR3 loop is CASSTTTVTGNEQYF. For the CDR3, the DNA is TGTGCCAGTAGTACTACGACAGTAACGGGGAACGAGCAGTACTTC. Filled out from reference TRBV19 and TRBJ2-7, the complete variable domain reads DGGITQSPKYLFRKEGQNVTLSCEQNLNHDAMYWYRQDPGQGLRLIYYSQIVNDFQKGDIAEGYSVSREKKESFPLTVTSAQKNPTAFYLCASSTTTVTGNEQYFGPGTRLTVT.